This T cell receptor (beta chain) was sequenced in a study of cytomegalovirus exposure and HLA in healthy donors (dated by TCRdb to 2016 to 2017). Study-wide context: An earlier analysis of several hundred of the donors reported 250 to 300 Gb of sequence data and roughly 110 million unique TCR beta sequences from roughly 180 million T cells. Roughly 320 gigabases of sequencing data and 75 million to 85 million unique TCR sequences made up an early release that covered approximately 620 HLA-typed donors. The genetic ancestry cluster associated with self-reported Caucasian donors included about 81% of the roughly 400 genotyped donors. The study aimed to test whether cataloging public T cell receptors could reveal signatures of past pathogen exposure. The T cell repertoires of some 670 subjects were profiled by immunosequencing and related to cytomegalovirus serostatus. A separate validation cohort of over a hundred different subjects was used in addition to the approximately 700-subject first cohort. To predict cytomegalovirus infection status, the study combined high-throughput TCR immunosequencing, statistical association of individual TCRs with disease status, and machine learning. In a later analysis, previously published TCR beta repertoires from 600 to 850 donors were re-analyzed and high-resolution HLA genotyping was added so that TCR occurrence patterns could be studied. Rather than drawing on any new phenotypic data, the later analysis identified candidate immune exposures from TCR beta sequences and the way those sequences occurred across donors. To decide whether each TCR beta V gene segment behaved as functional or pseudogenic, an earlier analysis of several hundred of the donors relied on high-throughput TCR beta sequencing. Donor age, sex, ethnicity and CMV serostatus were compiled together with the repertoire data. In a later genetic analysis, genome-wide SNP genotypes for about three fifths of the roughly 670 donors were used, and that subset was treated as a discovery cohort. All discovery cohort repertoires had been generated on a single sequencing platform. Class I and class II HLA loci were covered by the typing at four-digit resolution. Typing coverage differed by locus: A, B, C, DRB1 and DQB1 were typed in about 620-630 donors, DQA1 in about 500, DPA1 in some 600, and DPB1 in around 490. Because of strong linkage in the cohort, five DR-DQ haplotypes were treated as single units for association and clustering. Among roughly 400 genotyped donors of the cohort, an average of 235,054 unique TCR beta nucleotide sequences were sequenced per donor, 15% to 20% of them non-productive.

Trimming takes 5 bases from V and 3 bases from J, and the germline ends sit 15 bases apart. The germline V gene provides CDR1 SGHDT and CDR2 YYEEEE. The CDR3 numbers 14 residues from cysteine through phenylalanine. The sequence is cut down to CDR3 DNA, 42 bases in frame from base 1. The cohort was made up of hundreds of healthy bone marrow donors. Cohort members were all nominally healthy when sampled, although unrecorded immune exposures were likely present. Of the 666 cohort members, almost 300 had positive CMV serostatus and approximately 400 had negative CMV serostatus, and CMV serostatus was not recorded for the donor. Every donor gave a peripheral blood sample, and the peripheral blood mononuclear cells from that sample were used for TCR beta sequencing. The Qiagen DNeasy Blood Extraction Kit was used to extract genomic DNA from the blood cell samples. This clone was detected once. Its recognized antigen is unknown. It has no much larger one-base neighbor in the sample; base qualities were not kept.

The library was obtained by the immunoSEQ multiplex PCR assay. For the multiplex PCR, a mixture combining 60 forward primers for TCR Vbeta segments and 13 reverse primers for TCR Jbeta segments was used. A multiplex PCR assay on genomic DNA amplified the CDR3 region of rearranged TCR beta genes. The Illumina HiSeq System was used to sequence the amplified TCR beta libraries as 87-base-pair reads. The original pipeline was this. A later analysis tallied 80 million to 95 million unique TCR beta chains across the 666 repertoires, and around 10 million of those chains were shared by two or more donors. A nearest-neighbor algorithm error-corrected the raw reads and collapsed the reads into unique sequences, merging closely related sequences to remove PCR and sequencing errors. Alignment of CDR3 sequences to IMGT reference sequences was used to assign V, D and J gene segments. For a sequence to be retained, a match of at least six nucleotides to both a V gene segment and a J gene segment was required. A rearrangement was called productive if the CDR3 had no stop codons and remained in frame with V and J, and every other rearrangement was called non-productive. CDR3 was defined according to IMGT convention as the region running from the second conserved V-encoded cysteine to the conserved J-encoded phenylalanine. The earlier analysis of 500 to 600 of the donors excluded sequences that lacked an unambiguous match to a single V gene segment. In an earlier analysis of 587 of the donors, a V segment was called functional when productive rearrangements were above 56.7%, and segregating when the standard deviation between donors exceeded 5%. A statistical classification framework was built for diagnosing cytomegalovirus status from the catalog of TCR beta chain sequences. In a later analysis, V and J genes were assigned by comparing TCR nucleotide sequences against IMGT/GENE-DB human TR gene sequences. A later analysis assigned CDR3 sequences and most-parsimonious VDJ recombination scenarios with the TCRdist pipeline. In a later analysis, each TCR beta chain was defined by its CDR3 amino acid sequence together with its V-gene family, and reads without a unique V-gene family were excluded. As a way to deal with suspected cross-contamination and a sequencing artifact, a later analysis dropped hundreds of nucleotide sequences that were highly shared and had low generation probability. In a later analysis, a clonal expansion index was calculated for each public chain from normalized within-repertoire ranks of inferred template counts. In a later analysis, generation probabilities were computed with a VDJ recombination model fitted to out-of-frame rearrangements, and the resulting probabilities were checked against IGoR. Hypergeometric tests were used in a later analysis to score TCR-TCR, TCR-HLA and TCR-CMV co-occurrence, with a repertoire-size bias correction applied to the TCR pairs. In a later analysis, false discovery rates were estimated by permuting HLA or CMV assignments 20 times. In a later analysis, co-occurring TCRs were grouped using DBSCAN, with TCRdist sequence similarity added in when clustering inside HLA-allele-positive subsets. For co-occurrence clustering, repertoires with fewer than 30,000 or more than 120,000 public chains were excluded, along with roughly 5 repertoires with anomalous nucleotide sharing. TCRdb obtained this table from immuneACCESS and retained in-frame rearrangements with V and J assigned. These tables miss some clones; where compared with another copy, unresolved V genes account for less than half of the shortfall, and the remainder is unexplained. The V and J calls and clone size were taken over from that table, and D and trimming were inferred from the DNA. For this sample the table gives just over 70,000 clones, of which around 70% were detected only once. The ten biggest clones cover over 9.5% of the sample.

Here is what the overall study found, with its caveats: Because the 87-base-pair reads could not distinguish some IMGT-functional V segments, including TRBV6-2 and TRBV6-3, those segments were excluded. A later analysis found that TCR association rates varied across HLA loci, with DRB1 alleles showing the most associated TCRs and HLA-C alleles the fewest. The only immune exposure information available for the cohort was CMV serostatus. According to a later analysis, parvovirus B19, influenza, CMV and Epstein-Barr virus appeared linked to several top co-occurrence clusters. Correlated functional status among segregating V segments might be attributable to linkage disequilibrium, but an unknown experimental factor could not be ruled out. Most TCR sequences were seen in very few donors, while some public TCRs were found in many individuals. When HLA alleles, especially DR and DQ, strongly co-occurred, TCR associations were difficult to assign to individual alleles. This cohort had only TCR beta chains sequenced, and the lack of alpha or paired-chain data limited which features could be detected. An earlier analysis of approximately 530 of the donors showed that most TCR beta V segments appeared in productive rearrangements either about 90% or about 30% of the time, which broadly matched IMGT annotations. Presence/absence analyses assumed roughly uniform sequencing depth across donors, an assumption that may not hold. Approximately 16 rarely observed V segments, including chromosome 9 orphons, were excluded from the earlier analysis of just under 600 of the donors because counts were too low. In a later analysis, HLA-associated TCR beta chains showed more clonal expansion and lower generation probabilities than non-associated chains that were equally common. A further reported finding was that TCR beta sequences accurately predicted the HLA-A and HLA-B alleles for most subjects in the first cohort. A later genetic analysis reported fewer N-insertions in productive TCRs among donors in an Asian-associated ancestry cluster than the approximately 700-donor mean. According to the authors, the approach could potentially be generalized to other disease states and immunological phenotypes. A later genetic analysis associated a missense DCLRE1C variant with V-gene and J-gene trimming of TCR beta chains, and an independent cohort replicated the association. HLA typing was unavailable for some donors at each locus, so association tests used only the typed subset. At a false discovery rate of 0.05, a later analysis linked 15,000 to 20,000 TCR beta sequences to specific HLA alleles. A few of the identified cytomegalovirus-associated TCR beta chains were confirmed in vitro to be specific for cytomegalovirus antigens. Most CMV-associated TCR beta chains appeared to be HLA-restricted in a later analysis, and the HLA associations seemed to be driven largely by CMV exposure. The sequencing pipeline was judged likely to have produced a cluster of highly shared sequence variants as a technical artifact. The study listed 150 to 200 TCR beta chains as associated with cytomegalovirus. The classifier was reported to diagnose cytomegalovirus status with high specificity and sensitivity in both the original cohort and the validation cohort.

Here the chain combines TRBV5-6 and TRBJ2-7; TRBD2 is a possible D gene, resting on 7 matching bases. Input material: PBMCs. This clonotype was obtained from a human donor in good health. The CDR3 corresponds to CASSRRGGVYEQYF. The sequenced DNA is TGTGCCAGCAGTAGGAGGGGGGGAGTCTACGAGCAGTACTTC.